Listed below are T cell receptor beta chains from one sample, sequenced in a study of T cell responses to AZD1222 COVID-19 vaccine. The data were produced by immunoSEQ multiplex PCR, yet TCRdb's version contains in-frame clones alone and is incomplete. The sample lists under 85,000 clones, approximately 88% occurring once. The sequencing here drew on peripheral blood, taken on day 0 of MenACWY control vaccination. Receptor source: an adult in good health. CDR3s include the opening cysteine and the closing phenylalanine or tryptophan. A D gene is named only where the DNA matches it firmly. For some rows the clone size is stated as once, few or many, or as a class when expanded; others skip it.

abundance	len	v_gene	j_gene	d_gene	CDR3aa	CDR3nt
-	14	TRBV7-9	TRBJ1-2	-	CASSPQTGNYGYTF	TGTGCCAGCAGCCCCCAGACAGGCAACTATGGCTACACCTTC
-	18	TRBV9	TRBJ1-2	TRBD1	CASSVLADRGFGNYGYTF	TGTGCCAGCAGCGTACTGGCGGACAGGGGGTTTGGAAACTATGGCTACACCTTC
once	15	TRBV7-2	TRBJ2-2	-	CASSATTVVTGELFF	TGTGCCAGCAGCGCGACTACCGTGGTCACCGGGGAGCTGTTTTTT
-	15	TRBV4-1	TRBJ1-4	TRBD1	CASSQADRGLEKLFF	TGCGCCAGCAGCCAGGCCGACAGGGGTCTAGAAAAACTGTTTTTT
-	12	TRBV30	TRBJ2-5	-	CAWSVSVEPQYF	TGTGCCTGGAGTGTTTCCGTGGAGCCCCAGTACTTC
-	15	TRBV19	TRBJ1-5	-	CASSFLDRLNQPQHF	TGTGCCAGTAGTTTCCTGGACCGCTTAAATCAGCCCCAGCATTTT
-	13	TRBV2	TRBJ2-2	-	CASRLQSTGELFF	TGTGCCAGCAGATTACAAAGCACCGGGGAGCTGTTTTTT
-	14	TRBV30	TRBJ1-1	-	CAWNAGARITEAFF	TGTGCCTGGAATGCGGGGGCAAGAATCACTGAAGCTTTCTTT
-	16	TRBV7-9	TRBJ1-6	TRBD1	CASSLVGGGYNSPLHF	TGTGCCAGCAGCTTAGTAGGGGGCGGGTATAATTCACCCCTCCACTTT
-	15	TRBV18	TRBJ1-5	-	CASSPMAGENQPQHF	TGTGCCAGCTCACCTATGGCAGGGGAGAATCAGCCCCAGCATTTT
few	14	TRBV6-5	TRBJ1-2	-	CASSPTSVVYGYTF	TGTGCCAGCAGTCCTACATCGGTTGTCTATGGCTACACCTTC
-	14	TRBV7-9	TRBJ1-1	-	CASSLEYGNTEAFF	TGTGCCAGCAGCTTAGAGTATGGGAACACTGAAGCTTTCTTT
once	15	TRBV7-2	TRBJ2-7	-	CASSFGGMASYEQYF	TGTGCCAGCAGCTTCGGGGGCATGGCGTCCTACGAGCAGTACTTC
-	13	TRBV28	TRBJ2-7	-	CASSEGLLGEQYF	TGTGCCAGCAGTGAAGGGCTCCTAGGCGAGCAGTACTTC
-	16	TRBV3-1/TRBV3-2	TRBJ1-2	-	CASSQDAAGALSGYTF	TGTGCCAGCAGCCAAGACGCGGCAGGGGCCCTATCTGGCTACACCTTC
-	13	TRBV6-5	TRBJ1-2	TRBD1	CASRQGFLYGYTF	TGTGCCAGCAGACAGGGGTTTTTATATGGCTACACCTTC
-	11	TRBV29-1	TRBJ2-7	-	CSVGGGYEQYF	TGCAGCGTTGGGGGTGGCTACGAGCAGTACTTC
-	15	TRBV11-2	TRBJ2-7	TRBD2	CASSLTSGVSYEQYF	TGTGCCAGCAGCCTTACTAGCGGGGTCTCCTACGAGCAGTACTTC
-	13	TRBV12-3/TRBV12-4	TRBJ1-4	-	CASVAEVGEKLFF	TGTGCCAGCGTGGCCGAGGTGGGAGAAAAACTGTTTTTT
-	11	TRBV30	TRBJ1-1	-	CAWSGKREAFF	TGTGCCTGGAGTGGTAAACGGGAAGCTTTCTTT
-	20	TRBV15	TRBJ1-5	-	CATSPPERGYAYNSNQPQHF	TGTGCCACCAGCCCTCCGGAGAGAGGATATGCCTATAATAGCAATCAGCCCCAGCATTTT
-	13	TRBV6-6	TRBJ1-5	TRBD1	CASSSAGGQPQHF	TGTGCCAGCAGTTCCGCAGGGGGACAGCCCCAGCATTTT
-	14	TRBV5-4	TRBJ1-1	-	CASSRDRFSAEAFF	TGTGCCAGCAGTCGCGACAGGTTTTCCGCTGAAGCTTTCTTT
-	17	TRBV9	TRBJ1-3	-	CASSVGWGEGSGNTIYF	TGTGCCAGCAGCGTAGGGTGGGGAGAGGGCTCTGGAAACACCATATATTTT
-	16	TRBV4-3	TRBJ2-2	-	CASSHLTGSNTGELFF	TGCGCCAGCAGTCACCTGACAGGTTCGAACACCGGGGAGCTGTTTTTT
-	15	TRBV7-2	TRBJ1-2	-	CASSIFGTGNYGYTF	TGTGCCAGCAGCATCTTCGGGACGGGTAACTATGGCTACACCTTC
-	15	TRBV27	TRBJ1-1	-	CASSPRATINTEAFF	TGTGCCAGCAGTCCTCGGGCGACCATCAACACTGAAGCTTTCTTT
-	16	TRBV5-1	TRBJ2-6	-	CASTNQPFSGANVLTF	TGCGCCAGCACCAACCAACCTTTCTCTGGGGCCAACGTCCTGACTTTC
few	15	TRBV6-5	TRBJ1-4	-	CASRTGNSVGEKLFF	TGTGCCAGCAGGACCGGGAACTCAGTAGGAGAAAAACTGTTTTTT
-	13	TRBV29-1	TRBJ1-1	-	CSVVGGRNTEAFF	TGCAGCGTTGTGGGGGGTAGGAACACTGAAGCTTTCTTT
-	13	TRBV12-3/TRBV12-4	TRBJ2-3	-	CASRNIVTDTQYF	TGTGCCAGCAGGAATATAGTCACAGATACGCAGTATTTT
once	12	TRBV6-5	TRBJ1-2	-	CASSHRDHGYTF	TGTGCCAGCAGCCACAGGGATCATGGCTACACCTTC
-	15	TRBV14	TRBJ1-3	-	CASSQGPHSGNTIYF	TGTGCCAGCAGCCAAGGGCCTCACTCTGGAAACACCATATATTTT
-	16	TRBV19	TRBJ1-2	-	CASSTVALDGNYGYTF	TGTGCCAGTAGTACAGTAGCCCTGGATGGGAACTATGGCTACACCTTC
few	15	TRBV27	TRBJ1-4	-	CASSLRRGFNEKLFF	TGTGCCAGCAGTTTGAGACGGGGTTTTAATGAAAAACTGTTTTTT
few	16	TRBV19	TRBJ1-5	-	CASSTPLRAGNQPQHF	TGTGCCAGTAGTACCCCCCTGAGGGCCGGCAATCAGCCCCAGCATTTT
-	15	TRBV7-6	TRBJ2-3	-	CASSPYVNGPDTQYF	TGTGCCAGCAGCCCTTACGTGAACGGGCCAGATACGCAGTATTTT
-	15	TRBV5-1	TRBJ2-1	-	CASSLARGGYNEQFF	TGCGCCAGCAGCTTGGCCAGGGGAGGCTACAATGAGCAGTTCTTC
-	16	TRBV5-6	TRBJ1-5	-	CASSLEGWQDGQPQHF	TGTGCCAGCAGCTTGGAGGGGTGGCAGGACGGCCAGCCCCAGCATTTT
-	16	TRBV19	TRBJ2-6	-	CASSIPKVPGANVLTF	TGTGCCAGTAGTATCCCGAAAGTACCTGGGGCCAACGTCCTGACTTTC
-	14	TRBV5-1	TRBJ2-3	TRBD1	CASSSGQFTDTQYF	TGCGCCAGCAGCTCGGGACAGTTCACAGATACGCAGTATTTT
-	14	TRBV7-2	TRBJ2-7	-	CASSNSSSSYEQYF	TGTGCCAGCAGCAATTCCTCTAGTTCCTACGAGCAGTACTTC
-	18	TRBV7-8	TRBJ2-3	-	CASSSAFSGMGATDTQYF	TGTGCCAGCAGCTCCGCATTTTCCGGCATGGGGGCCACAGATACGCAGTATTTT
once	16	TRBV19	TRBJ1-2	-	CASSIPSAGVLDGYTF	TGTGCCAGTAGTATCCCATCGGCAGGGGTGTTGGACGGCTACACCTTC
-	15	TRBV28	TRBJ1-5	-	CASSLSLYSNQPQHF	TGTGCCAGCAGTTTATCACTCTATAGCAATCAGCCCCAGCATTTT
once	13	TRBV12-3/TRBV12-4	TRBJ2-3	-	CASSLRGADTQYF	TGTGCCAGCAGTTTGAGGGGTGCAGATACGCAGTATTTT
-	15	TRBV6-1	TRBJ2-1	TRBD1	CASSEWDRVANEQFF	TGTGCCAGCAGTGAATGGGACAGGGTCGCGAATGAGCAGTTCTTC
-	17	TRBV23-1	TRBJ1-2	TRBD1	CASSETGTDRRNYGYTF	TGCGCCAGCAGCGAAACTGGGACAGATAGGAGGAACTATGGCTACACCTTC
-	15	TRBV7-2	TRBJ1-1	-	CASSLEQGRNTEAFF	TGTGCCAGCAGCTTAGAGCAGGGAAGGAACACTGAAGCTTTCTTT
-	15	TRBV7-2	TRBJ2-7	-	CASSPGRGNTYEQYF	TGTGCCAGCAGCCCTGGGCGGGGTAATACCTACGAGCAGTACTTC
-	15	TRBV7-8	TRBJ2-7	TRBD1	CASNHGDRHSYEQYF	TGTGCCAGCAACCATGGGGACAGGCACTCCTACGAGCAGTACTTC
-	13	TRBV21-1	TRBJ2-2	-	CASRAKNRGELFF	TGTGCCAGCAGAGCCAAAAATAGGGGGGAGCTGTTTTTT
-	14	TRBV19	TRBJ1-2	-	CATRGGVPNYGYTF	TGTGCCACGAGAGGAGGGGTCCCGAACTATGGCTACACCTTC
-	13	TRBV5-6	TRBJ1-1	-	CASSFYAGLEAFF	TGTGCCAGCAGCTTTTATGCAGGCCTTGAAGCTTTCTTT
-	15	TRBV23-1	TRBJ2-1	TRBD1	CASAWDSEGYNEQFF	TGCGCCAGTGCCTGGGACAGTGAGGGATACAATGAGCAGTTCTTC
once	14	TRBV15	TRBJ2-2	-	CATSFTQGAGELFF	TGTGCCACCAGCTTTACCCAGGGAGCCGGGGAGCTGTTTTTT
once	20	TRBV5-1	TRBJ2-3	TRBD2	CASSLARGVAGGSYTDTQYF	TGCGCCAGCAGCTTGGCCAGGGGAGTAGCGGGGGGCTCTTACACAGATACGCAGTATTTT